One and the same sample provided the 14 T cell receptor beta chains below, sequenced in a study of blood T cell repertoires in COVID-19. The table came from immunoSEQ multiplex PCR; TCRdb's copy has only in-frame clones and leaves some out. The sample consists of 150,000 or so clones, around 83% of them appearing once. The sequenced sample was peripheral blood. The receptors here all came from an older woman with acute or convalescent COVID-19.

CDR3 amino acids: CASSQARGANTGELFF. CDR3 DNA sequence: TGTGCCAGCAGCCAAGCTCGCGGAGCGAACACCGGGGAGCTGTTTTTT. The V gene is TRBV3-1 (or the pseudogene TRBV3-2), the J gene TRBJ2-2; D is unresolved. V lost 1 base to trimming and J lost 0 bases, with 9 bases between them. The germline CDR1 and CDR2 sequences are LGHDT and YNNKEL (reference sequence). The CDR3 loop spans 16 amino acids.

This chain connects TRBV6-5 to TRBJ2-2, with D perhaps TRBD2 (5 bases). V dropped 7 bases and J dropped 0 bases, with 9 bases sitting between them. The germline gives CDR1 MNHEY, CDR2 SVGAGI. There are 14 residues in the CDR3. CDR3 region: CASILSANTGELFF. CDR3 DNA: TGTGCCAGCATCCTTAGCGCGAACACCGGGGAGCTGTTTTTT.

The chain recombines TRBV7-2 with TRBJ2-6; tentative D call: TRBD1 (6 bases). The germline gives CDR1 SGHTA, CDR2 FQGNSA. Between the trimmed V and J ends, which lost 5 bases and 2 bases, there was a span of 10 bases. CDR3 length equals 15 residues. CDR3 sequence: CASSTGRAGANVLTF. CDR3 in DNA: TGTGCCAGCAGCACAGGGCGGGCTGGGGCCAACGTCCTGACTTTC.

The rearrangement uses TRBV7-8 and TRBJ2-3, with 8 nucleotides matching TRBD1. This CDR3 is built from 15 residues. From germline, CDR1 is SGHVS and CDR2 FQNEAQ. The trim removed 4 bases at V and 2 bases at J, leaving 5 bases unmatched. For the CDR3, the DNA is TGTGCCAGCAGCTCGAGACAGGGGCTCACAGATACGCAGTATTTT. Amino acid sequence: CASSSRQGLTDTQYF.

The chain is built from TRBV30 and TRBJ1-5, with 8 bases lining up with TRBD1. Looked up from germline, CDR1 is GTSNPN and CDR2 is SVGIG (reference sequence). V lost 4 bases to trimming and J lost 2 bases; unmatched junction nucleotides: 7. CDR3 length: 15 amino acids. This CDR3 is CAWTGSGQGNQPQHF. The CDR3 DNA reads TGTGCCTGGACTGGGTCGGGACAGGGCAATCAGCCCCAGCATTTT.

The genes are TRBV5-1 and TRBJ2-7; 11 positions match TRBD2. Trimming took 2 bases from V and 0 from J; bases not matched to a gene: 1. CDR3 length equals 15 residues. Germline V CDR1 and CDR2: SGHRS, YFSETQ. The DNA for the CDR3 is TGCGCCAGCAGCTTCCTAGCGGGGGGCTCCTACGAGCAGTACTTC. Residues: CASSFLAGGSYEQYF.

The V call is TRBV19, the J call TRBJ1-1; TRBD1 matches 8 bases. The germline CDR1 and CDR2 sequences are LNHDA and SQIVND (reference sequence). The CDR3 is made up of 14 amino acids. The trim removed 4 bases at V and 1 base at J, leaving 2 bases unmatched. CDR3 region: CASSRTGKNTEAFF. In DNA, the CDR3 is TGTGCCAGTAGTAGGACAGGGAAGAACACTGAAGCTTTCTTT.

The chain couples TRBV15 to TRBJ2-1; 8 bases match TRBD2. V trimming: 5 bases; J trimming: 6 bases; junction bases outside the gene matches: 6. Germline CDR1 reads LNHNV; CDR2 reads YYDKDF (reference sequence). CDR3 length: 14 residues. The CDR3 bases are TGTGCCACCAGCTCACGGGGGGGCCGCAATGAGCAGTTCTTC. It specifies CATSSRGGRNEQFF.

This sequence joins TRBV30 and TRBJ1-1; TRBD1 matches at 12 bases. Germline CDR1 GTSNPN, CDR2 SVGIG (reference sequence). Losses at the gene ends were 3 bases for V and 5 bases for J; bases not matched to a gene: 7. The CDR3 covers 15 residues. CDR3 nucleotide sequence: TGTGCCTGGAGGGGGACAGGGGGCGCGAGGACTGAAGCTTTCTTT. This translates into CAWRGTGGARTEAFF.

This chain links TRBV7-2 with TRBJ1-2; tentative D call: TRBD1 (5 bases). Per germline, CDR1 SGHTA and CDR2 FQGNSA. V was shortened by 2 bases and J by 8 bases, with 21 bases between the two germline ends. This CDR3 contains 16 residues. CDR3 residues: CASSLSGESIWDGYTF. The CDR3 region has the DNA TGTGCCAGCAGCTTATCGGGAGAATCAATTTGGGACGGCTACACCTTC. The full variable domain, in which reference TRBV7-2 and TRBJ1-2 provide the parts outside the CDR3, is GAGVSQSPSNKVTEKGKDVELRCDPISGHTALYWYRQSLGQGLEFLIYFQGNSAPDKSGLPSDRFSAERTGGSVSTLTIQRTQQEDSAVYLCASSLSGESIWDGYTFGSGTRLTVV.

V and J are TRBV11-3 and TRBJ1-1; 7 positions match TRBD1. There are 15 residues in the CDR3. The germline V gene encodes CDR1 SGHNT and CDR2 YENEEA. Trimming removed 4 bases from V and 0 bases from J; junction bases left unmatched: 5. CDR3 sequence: CASSSSGTVNTEAFF. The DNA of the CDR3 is TGTGCCAGCAGCTCCTCCGGGACAGTGAACACTGAAGCTTTCTTT.

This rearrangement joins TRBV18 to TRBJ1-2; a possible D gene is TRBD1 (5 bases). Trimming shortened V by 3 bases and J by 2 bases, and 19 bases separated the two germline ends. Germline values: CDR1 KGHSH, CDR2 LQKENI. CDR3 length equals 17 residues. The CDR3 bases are TGTGCCAGCTCACCCGCCGGGCGGACCCGGGGGAACTATGGCTACACCTTC. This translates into CASSPAGRTRGNYGYTF.

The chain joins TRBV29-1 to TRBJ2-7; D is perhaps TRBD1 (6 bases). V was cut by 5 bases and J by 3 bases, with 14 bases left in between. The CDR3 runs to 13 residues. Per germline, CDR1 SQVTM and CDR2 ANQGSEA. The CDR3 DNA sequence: TGCAGCGTTCTTCCCACAGGGAGCTACGAGCAGTACTTC. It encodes CSVLPTGSYEQYF.

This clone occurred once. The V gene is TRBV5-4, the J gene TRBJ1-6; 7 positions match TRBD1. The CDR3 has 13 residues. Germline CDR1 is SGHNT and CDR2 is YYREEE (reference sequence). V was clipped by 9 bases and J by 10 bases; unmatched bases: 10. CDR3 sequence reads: CATRPDRLSPLHF. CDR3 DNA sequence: TGTGCCACGAGACCGGACAGGCTCTCACCCCTCCACTTT.